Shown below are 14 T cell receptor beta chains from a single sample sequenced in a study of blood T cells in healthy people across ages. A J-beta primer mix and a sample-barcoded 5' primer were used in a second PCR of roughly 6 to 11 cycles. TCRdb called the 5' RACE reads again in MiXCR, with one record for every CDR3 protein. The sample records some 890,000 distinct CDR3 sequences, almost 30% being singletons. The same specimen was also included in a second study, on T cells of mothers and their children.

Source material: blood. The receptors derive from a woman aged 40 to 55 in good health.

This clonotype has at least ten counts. CDR3 sequence reads: CASSYAFWTGGSYEQYF. CDR3 coding DNA: TGTGCCAGCAGTTACGCTTTTTGGACAGGGGGTTCCTACGAGCAGTACTTC. The genes are TRBV6-5 and TRBJ2-7; TRBD1 aligns across 10 bases. V shed 2 bases, J shed 1 base, and the junction held 8 bases outside the gene matches. This CDR3 spans 17 amino acids. Germline V lookup: CDR1 MNHEY, CDR2 SVGAGI.

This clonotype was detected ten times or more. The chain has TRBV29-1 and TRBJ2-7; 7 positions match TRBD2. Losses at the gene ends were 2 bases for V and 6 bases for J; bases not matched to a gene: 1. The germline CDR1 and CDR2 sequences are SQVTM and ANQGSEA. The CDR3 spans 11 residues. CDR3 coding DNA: TGCAGCGTTGAATCGGGAGGCGAGCAGTACTTC. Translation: CSVESGGEQYF.

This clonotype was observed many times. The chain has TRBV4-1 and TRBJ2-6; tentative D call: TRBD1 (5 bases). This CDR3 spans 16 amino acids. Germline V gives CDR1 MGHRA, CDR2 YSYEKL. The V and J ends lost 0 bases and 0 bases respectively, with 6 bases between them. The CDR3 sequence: CASSQDQGSGANVLTF. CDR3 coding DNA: TGCGCCAGCAGCCAAGATCAGGGCTCTGGGGCCAACGTCCTGACTTTC.

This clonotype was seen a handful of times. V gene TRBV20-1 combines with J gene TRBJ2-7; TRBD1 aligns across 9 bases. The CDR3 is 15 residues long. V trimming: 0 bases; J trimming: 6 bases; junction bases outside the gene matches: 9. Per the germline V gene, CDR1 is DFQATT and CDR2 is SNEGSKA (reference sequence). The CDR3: CSARDVGQGRGEQYF. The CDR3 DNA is TGCAGTGCTAGAGATGTGGGACAGGGTAGAGGCGAGCAGTACTTC.

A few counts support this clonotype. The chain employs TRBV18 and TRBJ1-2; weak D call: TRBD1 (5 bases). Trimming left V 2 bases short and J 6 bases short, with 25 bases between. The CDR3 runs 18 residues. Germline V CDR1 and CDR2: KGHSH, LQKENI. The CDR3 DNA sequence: TGTGCCAGCTCACCAAAACTACTCCGGGTGGGCCAGGGCAATGGCTACACCTTC. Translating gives CASSPKLLRVGQGNGYTF.

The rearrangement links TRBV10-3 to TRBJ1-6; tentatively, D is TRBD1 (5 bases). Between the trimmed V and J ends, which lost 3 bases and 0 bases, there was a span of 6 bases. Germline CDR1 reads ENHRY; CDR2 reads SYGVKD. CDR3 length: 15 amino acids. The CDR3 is CAISEGDSYNSPLHF. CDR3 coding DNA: TGTGCCATCAGTGAAGGGGACTCCTATAATTCACCCCTCCACTTT.

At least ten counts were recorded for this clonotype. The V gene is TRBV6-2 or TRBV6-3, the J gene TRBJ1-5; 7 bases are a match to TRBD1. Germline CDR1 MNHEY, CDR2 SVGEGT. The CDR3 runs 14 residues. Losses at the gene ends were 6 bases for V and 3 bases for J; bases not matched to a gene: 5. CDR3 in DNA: TGTGCCAGCAGCCGGGACAGCATCAATCAGCCCCAGCATTTT. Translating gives CASSRDSINQPQHF.

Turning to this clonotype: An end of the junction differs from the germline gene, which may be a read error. In DNA, the CDR3 is TGCAGTGCCGACGCCGGGACTAGCACCTCAGATATGCAGTATTTT. This sequence encodes CSADAGTSTSDMQYF. The chain couples TRBV20-1 to TRBJ2-3; the match to TRBD2 covers 9 bases. Germline-derived CDR1 and CDR2 are DFQATT and SNEGSKA (reference sequence). This CDR3 region has 15 residues.

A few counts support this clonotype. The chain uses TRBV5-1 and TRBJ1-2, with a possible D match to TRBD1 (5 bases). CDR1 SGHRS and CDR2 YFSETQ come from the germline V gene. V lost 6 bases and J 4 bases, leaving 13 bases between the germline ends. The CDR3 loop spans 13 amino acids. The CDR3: CASNQGSSYGYTF. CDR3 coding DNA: TGCGCCAGCAATCAGGGATCTTCCTATGGCTACACCTTC. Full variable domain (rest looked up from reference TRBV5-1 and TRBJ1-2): KAGVTQTPRYLIKTRGQQVTLSCSPISGHRSVSWYQQTPGQGLQFLFEYFSETQRNKGNFPGRFSGRQFSNSRSEMNVSTLELGDSALYLCASNQGSSYGYTFGSGTRLTVV.

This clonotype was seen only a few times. The CDR3 loop is CASSFRGQGFPDGYTF. CDR3 DNA: TGTGCCAGCAGTTTCCGAGGACAGGGATTTCCCGATGGCTACACCTTC. J is TRBJ1-2 and V is TRBV12-3 or TRBV12-4, with TRBD1 matching 8 bases. The trim removed 3 bases at V and 6 bases at J, leaving 12 bases unmatched. The CDR3 length is 16 residues.

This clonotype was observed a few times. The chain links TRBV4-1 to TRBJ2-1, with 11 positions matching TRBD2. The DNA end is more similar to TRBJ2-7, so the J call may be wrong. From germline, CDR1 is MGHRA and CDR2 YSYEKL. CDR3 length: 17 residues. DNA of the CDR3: TGCGCCAGCAGCCAAGTCCAACTAGCGGGGGCCTACAATGAGCAGTACTTC. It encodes CASSQVQLAGAYNEQYF.

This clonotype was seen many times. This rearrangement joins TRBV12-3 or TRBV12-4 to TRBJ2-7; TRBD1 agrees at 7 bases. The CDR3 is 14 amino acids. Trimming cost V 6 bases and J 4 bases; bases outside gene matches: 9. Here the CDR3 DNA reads TGTGCCAGCAGCCCCCTGGGACAGAGATACGAGCAGTACTTC. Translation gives CASSPLGQRYEQYF.

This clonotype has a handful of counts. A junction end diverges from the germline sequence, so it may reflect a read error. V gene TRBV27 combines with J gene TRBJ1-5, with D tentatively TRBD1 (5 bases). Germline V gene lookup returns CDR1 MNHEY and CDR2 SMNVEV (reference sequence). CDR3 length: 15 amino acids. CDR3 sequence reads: CASSLGGGGNQPRHF. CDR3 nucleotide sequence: TGTGCCAGCAGTTTAGGGGGGGGAGGCAATCAGCCCCGGCATTTT.

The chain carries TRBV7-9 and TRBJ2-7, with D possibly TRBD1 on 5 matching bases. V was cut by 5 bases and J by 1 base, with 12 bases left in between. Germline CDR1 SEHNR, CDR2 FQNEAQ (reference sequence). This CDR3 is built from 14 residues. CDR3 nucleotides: TGTGCCAGCAGCAATATACAGGAATCCTACGAGCAGTACTTC. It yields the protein CASSNIQESYEQYF.